Listed below are T cell receptor beta chains from one sample, sequenced in a study of blood T cell repertoires in COVID-19. TCRdb keeps only in-frame clones here, not all; method: immunoSEQ multiplex PCR. The sample shows under 15,000 clones, 65% to 90% of them seen only once. The source material was peripheral blood. These receptors were collected from a man aged 35 to 55 with active or convalescent COVID-19. The CDR3 runs from the conserved cysteine through the conserved F or W. The order of the fields is CDR3 protein, CDR3 DNA, V gene, D gene, J gene, clone size. A D gene is named only where the DNA matches it firmly. Size tells how often a clone was seen (once, few, many) or the class of an expanded clone, and some rows leave it out.

CDR3 protein: CASSPGGTGVYEQYF
CDR3 DNA: TGTGCCAGCTCACCGGGGGGGACAGGGGTCTACGAGCAGTACTTC
V gene: TRBV18
D gene: TRBD1
J gene: TRBJ2-7
clone size: -

CDR3 protein: CASSFLTGGTSPLHF
CDR3 DNA: TGTGCCAGCAGTTTCCTGACAGGGGGCACCTCACCCCTCCACTTT
V gene: TRBV28
D gene: TRBD1
J gene: TRBJ1-6
clone size: -

CDR3 protein: CASSIDLGVGLAGSYNEQFF
CDR3 DNA: TGTGCCAGTAGTATAGATTTGGGGGTCGGACTAGCGGGTTCCTACAATGAGCAGTTCTTC
V gene: TRBV19
D gene: TRBD2
J gene: TRBJ2-1
clone size: -

CDR3 protein: CASSPGTGNTEAFF
CDR3 DNA: TGTGCCAGCAGTCCTGGAACAGGGAACACTGAAGCTTTCTTT
V gene: TRBV28
D gene: -
J gene: TRBJ1-1
clone size: few

CDR3 protein: CASSFQGRTEAFF
CDR3 DNA: TGTGCCAGCAGCTTTCAGGGGCGAACTGAAGCTTTCTTT
V gene: TRBV7-2
D gene: -
J gene: TRBJ1-1
clone size: -

CDR3 protein: CASSFGVAGSGTGELFF
CDR3 DNA: TGTGCCAGCAGTTTTGGGGTAGCGGGCTCGGGGACCGGGGAGCTGTTTTTT
V gene: TRBV27
D gene: TRBD2
J gene: TRBJ2-2
clone size: -

CDR3 protein: CASSIREGLYEQYF
CDR3 DNA: TGTGCCAGTAGTATTCGGGAGGGCCTATACGAGCAGTACTTC
V gene: TRBV19
D gene: TRBD2
J gene: TRBJ2-7
clone size: -

CDR3 protein: CASSYGTGQYGYTF
CDR3 DNA: TGTGCCAGCAGTTACGGGACAGGTCAATATGGCTACACCTTC
V gene: TRBV6-6
D gene: TRBD1
J gene: TRBJ1-2
clone size: -

CDR3 protein: CASSLVSSGGLWTDTQYF
CDR3 DNA: TGTGCCAGCAGCTTGGTGTCTAGCGGGGGGCTGTGGACAGATACGCAGTATTTT
V gene: TRBV5-6
D gene: TRBD2
J gene: TRBJ2-3
clone size: -

CDR3 protein: CATGGGPYEQYF
CDR3 DNA: TGTGCCACCGGGGGGGGTCCCTACGAGCAGTACTTC
V gene: TRBV10-3
D gene: TRBD2
J gene: TRBJ2-7
clone size: -

CDR3 protein: CASCNRDYYEQYF
CDR3 DNA: TGTGCCAGCTGTAACAGGGACTACTACGAGCAGTACTTC
V gene: TRBV2
D gene: -
J gene: TRBJ2-7
clone size: once

CDR3 protein: CASSSIRGASGNTIYF
CDR3 DNA: TGTGCCAGCAGCTCTATCAGGGGGGCCTCTGGAAACACCATATATTTT
V gene: TRBV5-6
D gene: TRBD1
J gene: TRBJ1-3
clone size: -

CDR3 protein: CASSLRGRAGYNEQFF
CDR3 DNA: TGTGCCAGCAGTTTGCGGGGGAGGGCCGGGTACAATGAGCAGTTCTTC
V gene: TRBV5-6
D gene: TRBD2
J gene: TRBJ2-1
clone size: -

CDR3 protein: CASSPTWGNTNTEAFF
CDR3 DNA: TGCGCCAGCAGCCCCACCTGGGGCAACACGAACACTGAAGCTTTCTTT
V gene: TRBV5-1
D gene: -
J gene: TRBJ1-1
clone size: -

CDR3 protein: CAWSRLAGDVEQYF
CDR3 DNA: TGTGCCTGGAGTCGACTAGCGGGGGATGTTGAGCAGTACTTC
V gene: TRBV30
D gene: TRBD2
J gene: TRBJ2-7
clone size: -

CDR3 protein: CASGTGGYTEAFF
CDR3 DNA: TGTGCCAGTGGGACAGGGGGCTACACTGAAGCTTTCTTT
V gene: TRBV19
D gene: TRBD1
J gene: TRBJ1-1
clone size: few

CDR3 protein: CASSLRGPNTGELFF
CDR3 DNA: TGTGCCAGCAGCTTAAGGGGCCCGAACACCGGGGAGCTGTTTTTT
V gene: TRBV11-3
D gene: -
J gene: TRBJ2-2
clone size: -

CDR3 protein: CASSPDSGGTYNSPLHF
CDR3 DNA: TGTGCCAGCAGCCCCGACTCTGGGGGCACCTATAATTCACCCCTCCACTTT
V gene: TRBV5-4
D gene: -
J gene: TRBJ1-6
clone size: -

CDR3 protein: CASSDRGYEQYF
CDR3 DNA: TGTGCCAGCAGTGACAGGGGCTACGAGCAGTACTTC
V gene: TRBV6-1
D gene: -
J gene: TRBJ2-7
clone size: -

CDR3 protein: CASNARKGASYEQYF
CDR3 DNA: TGTGCCAGCAACGCAAGGAAAGGGGCCTCCTACGAGCAGTACTTC
V gene: TRBV21-1
D gene: -
J gene: TRBJ2-7
clone size: once

CDR3 protein: CASGNHYNEQFF
CDR3 DNA: TGTGCTAGTGGTAATCACTACAATGAGCAGTTCTTC
V gene: TRBV12-5
D gene: -
J gene: TRBJ2-1
clone size: -

CDR3 protein: CASSYSIREAGAYEQYF
CDR3 DNA: TGTGCCAGCAGTTATTCCATACGCGAAGCGGGGGCCTACGAGCAGTACTTC
V gene: TRBV6-2/TRBV6-3
D gene: TRBD2
J gene: TRBJ2-7
clone size: -

CDR3 protein: CASSLEPGGYEQYF
CDR3 DNA: TGTGCCAGCAGCTTAGAGCCAGGGGGCTACGAGCAGTACTTC
V gene: TRBV11-2
D gene: TRBD1
J gene: TRBJ2-7
clone size: -

CDR3 protein: CSVSGGLWQFF
CDR3 DNA: TGCAGTGTATCGGGGGGGCTATGGCAGTTCTTC
V gene: TRBV20-1
D gene: TRBD2
J gene: TRBJ2-1
clone size: -

CDR3 protein: CASSSRLGGETQYF
CDR3 DNA: TGTGCCAGCAGCTCGAGGCTGGGGGGGGAGACCCAGTACTTC
V gene: TRBV7-8
D gene: TRBD2
J gene: TRBJ2-5
clone size: -

CDR3 protein: CASSPRALAVYNEQFF
CDR3 DNA: TGTGCCAGCAGCCCTAGAGCCCTCGCGGTATACAATGAGCAGTTCTTC
V gene: TRBV11-2
D gene: -
J gene: TRBJ2-1
clone size: -

CDR3 protein: CASSLGTPTYEQYF
CDR3 DNA: TGTGCCAGCAGTTTGGGGACACCCACCTACGAGCAGTACTTC
V gene: TRBV11-2
D gene: -
J gene: TRBJ2-7
clone size: -

CDR3 protein: CASSEGGRGSDTQYF
CDR3 DNA: TGTGCCAGCAGTGAAGGGGGTAGGGGGTCAGATACGCAGTATTTT
V gene: TRBV2
D gene: -
J gene: TRBJ2-3
clone size: -

CDR3 protein: CASSYGTGGVEQYF
CDR3 DNA: TGTGCCAGCAGTTACGGGACAGGGGGCGTCGAGCAGTACTTC
V gene: TRBV6-2/TRBV6-3
D gene: TRBD1
J gene: TRBJ2-7
clone size: -

CDR3 protein: CASSLALTGGAHGYTF
CDR3 DNA: TGTGCCAGCAGCTTGGCCCTGACAGGGGGCGCACATGGCTACACCTTC
V gene: TRBV5-4
D gene: TRBD1
J gene: TRBJ1-2
clone size: -

CDR3 protein: CASSQVYIGTGCEQYF
CDR3 DNA: TGTGCCAGCAGCCAAGTTTATATAGGGACAGGGTGCGAGCAGTACTTC
V gene: TRBV3-1/TRBV3-2
D gene: TRBD1
J gene: TRBJ2-7
clone size: -

CDR3 protein: CASSLEAGSTDTQYF
CDR3 DNA: TGCGCCAGCAGCTTGGAGGCCGGGAGCACAGATACGCAGTATTTT
V gene: TRBV5-1
D gene: -
J gene: TRBJ2-3
clone size: -

CDR3 protein: CASSFGGAPSTDTQYF
CDR3 DNA: TGTGCCAGCAGTTTCGGAGGGGCTCCTAGCACAGATACGCAGTATTTT
V gene: TRBV28
D gene: -
J gene: TRBJ2-3
clone size: -

CDR3 protein: CASSFGTTGELFF
CDR3 DNA: TGTGCCAGCAGCTTCGGGACAACCGGGGAGCTGTTTTTT
V gene: TRBV3-1/TRBV3-2
D gene: -
J gene: TRBJ2-2
clone size: -

CDR3 protein: CASTDPARRGPYEQYF
CDR3 DNA: TGTGCCAGCACCGACCCCGCCCGCAGGGGGCCCTACGAGCAGTACTTC
V gene: TRBV7-8
D gene: TRBD1
J gene: TRBJ2-7
clone size: -

CDR3 protein: CASSLSGGGELFF
CDR3 DNA: TGTGCCAGCAGCCTCAGCGGGGGCGGGGAGCTGTTTTTT
V gene: TRBV9
D gene: TRBD2
J gene: TRBJ2-2
clone size: -

CDR3 protein: CATSDTGTSGRTGNEQYF
CDR3 DNA: TGTGCCACCAGTGACACCGGGACTAGCGGGAGGACGGGTAACGAGCAGTACTTC
V gene: TRBV24-1
D gene: TRBD2
J gene: TRBJ2-7
clone size: -

CDR3 protein: CASSGGQGIDTFF
CDR3 DNA: TGTGCCAGCAGCGGCGGACAGGGAATAGATACTTTCTTT
V gene: TRBV5-4
D gene: TRBD1
J gene: TRBJ1-1
clone size: few

CDR3 protein: CASSSDRAGANVLTF
CDR3 DNA: TGTGCCAGCAGTTCTGACAGGGCTGGGGCCAACGTCCTGACTTTC
V gene: TRBV27
D gene: TRBD1
J gene: TRBJ2-6
clone size: medium-sized

CDR3 protein: CASSLDGGGEQFF
CDR3 DNA: TGTGCTAGCAGCTTAGACGGCGGGGGTGAGCAGTTCTTC
V gene: TRBV7-7
D gene: TRBD2
J gene: TRBJ2-1
clone size: few

CDR3 protein: CASSQEGTWHEQFF
CDR3 DNA: TGCGCCAGCAGCCAAGAAGGGACTTGGCATGAGCAGTTCTTC
V gene: TRBV4-1
D gene: -
J gene: TRBJ2-1
clone size: -

CDR3 protein: CASSYSGQGGYTF
CDR3 DNA: TGTGCCAGCAGTTACTCGGGACAGGGTGGCTACACCTTC
V gene: TRBV6-5
D gene: TRBD1
J gene: TRBJ1-2
clone size: few

CDR3 protein: CASGLSTSGLRGETQYF
CDR3 DNA: TGTGCTAGTGGTTTGTCGACTAGCGGGCTAAGAGGAGAGACCCAGTACTTC
V gene: TRBV12-5
D gene: TRBD2
J gene: TRBJ2-5
clone size: -

CDR3 protein: CASSQLADRREQYF
CDR3 DNA: TGTGCCAGCAGCCAACTAGCGGACCGACGAGAGCAGTACTTC
V gene: TRBV11-3
D gene: TRBD2
J gene: TRBJ2-7
clone size: -

CDR3 protein: CASSIDRGNQPQHF
CDR3 DNA: TGTGCCAGCAGCATCGACAGGGGCAATCAGCCCCAGCATTTT
V gene: TRBV5-4
D gene: TRBD1
J gene: TRBJ1-5
clone size: -

CDR3 protein: CAWSLDSNQPQHF
CDR3 DNA: TGTGCCTGGAGTCTGGACAGTAATCAGCCCCAGCATTTT
V gene: TRBV30
D gene: -
J gene: TRBJ1-5
clone size: once

CDR3 protein: CATSRSIYTEAFF
CDR3 DNA: TGTGCCACCAGCAGATCTATTTACACTGAAGCTTTCTTT
V gene: TRBV15
D gene: -
J gene: TRBJ1-1
clone size: -

CDR3 protein: CASSPPLGTAHQGYTF
CDR3 DNA: TGTGCCAGCAGTCCACCACTCGGGACAGCCCATCAGGGCTACACCTTC
V gene: TRBV28
D gene: TRBD1
J gene: TRBJ1-2
clone size: -

CDR3 protein: CASSLVRTSEAFF
CDR3 DNA: TGTGCCAGCAGCTTGGTACGGACATCTGAAGCTTTCTTT
V gene: TRBV5-4
D gene: -
J gene: TRBJ1-1
clone size: -

CDR3 protein: CASSPRERAYNEQFF
CDR3 DNA: TGTGCCAGCAGCCCCCGGGAGCGGGCCTACAATGAGCAGTTCTTC
V gene: TRBV5-5
D gene: -
J gene: TRBJ2-1
clone size: once

CDR3 protein: CASLDRANTGELFF
CDR3 DNA: TGTGCCAGCCTGGACAGGGCCAACACCGGGGAGCTGTTTTTT
V gene: TRBV6-5
D gene: TRBD1
J gene: TRBJ2-2
clone size: -

CDR3 protein: CASSAGGSANNSPLHF
CDR3 DNA: TGTGCCAGTAGCGCGGGGGGCTCGGCTAATAATTCACCCCTCCACTTT
V gene: TRBV19
D gene: -
J gene: TRBJ1-6
clone size: few

CDR3 protein: CASSDSSGGTDTQYF
CDR3 DNA: TGTGCCAGCAGCGACTCTAGCGGGGGGACAGATACGCAGTATTTT
V gene: TRBV9
D gene: TRBD2
J gene: TRBJ2-3
clone size: -

CDR3 protein: CASSLTREGIGTDTQYF
CDR3 DNA: TGTGCCAGCAGCTTAACGAGGGAGGGCATCGGCACAGATACGCAGTATTTT
V gene: TRBV5-5
D gene: TRBD2
J gene: TRBJ2-3
clone size: -

CDR3 protein: CASSLDLVLAGESTGELFF
CDR3 DNA: TGTGCCAGCAGCTTAGATTTGGTATTAGCGGGAGAAAGTACCGGGGAGCTGTTTTTT
V gene: TRBV11-3
D gene: TRBD2
J gene: TRBJ2-2
clone size: -

CDR3 protein: CSVNGMGHQETQYF
CDR3 DNA: TGCAGCGTTAACGGGATGGGTCACCAAGAGACCCAGTACTTC
V gene: TRBV29-1
D gene: -
J gene: TRBJ2-5
clone size: -

CDR3 protein: CASSLVTAEAFF
CDR3 DNA: TGTGCCAGCAGTTTAGTGACAGCTGAAGCTTTCTTT
V gene: TRBV12-3/TRBV12-4
D gene: -
J gene: TRBJ1-1
clone size: -

CDR3 protein: CASSDREKNEQYF
CDR3 DNA: TGTGCCAGCAGCGACAGGGAGAAGAACGAGCAGTACTTC
V gene: TRBV6-6
D gene: TRBD1
J gene: TRBJ2-7
clone size: -

CDR3 protein: CASTTLSGFRRNTGELFF
CDR3 DNA: TGTGCCAGCACCACCCTATCGGGGTTCCGAAGGAACACCGGGGAGCTGTTTTTT
V gene: TRBV27
D gene: -
J gene: TRBJ2-2
clone size: -

CDR3 protein: CASSQHPEGTYEQYF
CDR3 DNA: TGTGCCAGCAGCCAACACCCGGAGGGAACCTACGAGCAGTACTTC
V gene: TRBV3-1/TRBV3-2
D gene: -
J gene: TRBJ2-7
clone size: -